This passage covers 7 T cell receptor beta chains from one sample sequenced in a study of human T cells and chemical hapten exposure. TCRdb independently ran MiXCR on the RACE reads; one entry per CDR3 protein. The table includes around 260,000 distinct CDR3 sequences, about 8.1% detected once. Time point of the sample: pre-sensitization, week 0. Treatment given: therapeutic diphenylcyclopropenone sensitization with weekly scalp DPC. The source was whole blood, collected in connection with sensitization to the hapten diphenylcyclopropenone (DPC). These TCRs come from a middle-aged woman with alopecia areata. Some clones in this sample may be carry-over from other donors' samples.

The chain recombines TRBV6-1 with TRBJ2-1, with 11 bases identical to TRBD2. In germline, CDR1 is MNHNS, CDR2 SASEGT. With 6 bases clipped from V and 6 bases from J, the junction kept 4 bases outside the gene matches. This CDR3 is 14 amino acids long. The CDR3 here is CASRFGLAGNEQFF. The CDR3 nucleotides are TGTGCCAGCAGATTTGGACTAGCGGGCAATGAGCAGTTCTTC.

This clonotype was detected a few times. J is TRBJ2-5 and V is TRBV7-6, with D possibly being TRBD1 or TRBD2 (6 bases each). Per germline, CDR1 SGHVS and CDR2 FNYEAQ. The CDR3 is 17 residues long. V was shortened by 3 bases and J by 4 bases, with 21 bases between the two germline ends. For the CDR3, the DNA is TGTGCCAGCAGCTTTCTTAGGGGGGCCGGGCCCTCAGAGACCCAGTACTTC. Translating gives CASSFLRGAGPSETQYF.

This clonotype was seen at least ten times. The V gene is TRBV7-9, the J gene TRBJ1-6; no definite D call. This CDR3 is 14 amino acids long. Germline CDR1 and CDR2: SEHNR and FQNEAQ (reference sequence). Deletions cut 1 base from V and 9 bases from J, with 10 bases between. CDR3 region: CASSLGGLGSPLHF. CDR3 DNA: TGTGCCAGCAGCTTAGGAGGGCTTGGTTCACCCCTCCACTTT.

This clonotype has a handful of counts. The chain has TRBV12-3 or TRBV12-4 and TRBJ2-1; tentatively, D is TRBD2 (6 bases). The germline V and J ends were trimmed by 6 bases and 8 bases, with 17 bases remaining between them. This CDR3 has 14 amino acids. The CDR3 here is CASSSPGLGDEQFF. CDR3 coding DNA: TGTGCCAGCAGCTCGCCGGGACTTGGCGATGAGCAGTTCTTC.

This clonotype was detected only a few times. The V gene is TRBV20-1, the J gene TRBJ2-1; D is unresolved. V lost 2 bases and J 0 bases, leaving 5 bases between the germline ends. In germline, CDR1 is DFQATT, CDR2 SNEGSKA (reference sequence). This CDR3 is built from 13 residues. The CDR3, as DNA: TGCAGTGCTAGACGTTTCTCCTACAATGAGCAGTTCTTC. Translated, it gives CSARRFSYNEQFF.

This chain links TRBV30 with TRBJ2-2; the D is unclear. Trimming removed 0 bases at V and 6 bases at J, with 2 bases between. The CDR3 contains 11 residues. Germline CDR1 is GTSNPN and CDR2 is SVGIG (reference sequence). The CDR3 sequence is CAWSVSGELFF. The CDR3 coding sequence is TGTGCCTGGAGTGTATCCGGGGAGCTGTTTTTT.

The chain employs TRBV20-1 and TRBJ2-2, with D perhaps being TRBD1 or TRBD2 (6 bases each). This CDR3 has 14 residues. CDR1 is DFQATT and CDR2 is SNEGSKA in the germline V gene (reference sequence). With 3 bases removed from V and 7 bases from J, the gap between germline ends came to 15 bases. DNA for the CDR3: TGCAGTGCTAGCCTGAGACTAGGGGGCGGGGAGCTGTTTTTT. Protein: CSASLRLGGGELFF.